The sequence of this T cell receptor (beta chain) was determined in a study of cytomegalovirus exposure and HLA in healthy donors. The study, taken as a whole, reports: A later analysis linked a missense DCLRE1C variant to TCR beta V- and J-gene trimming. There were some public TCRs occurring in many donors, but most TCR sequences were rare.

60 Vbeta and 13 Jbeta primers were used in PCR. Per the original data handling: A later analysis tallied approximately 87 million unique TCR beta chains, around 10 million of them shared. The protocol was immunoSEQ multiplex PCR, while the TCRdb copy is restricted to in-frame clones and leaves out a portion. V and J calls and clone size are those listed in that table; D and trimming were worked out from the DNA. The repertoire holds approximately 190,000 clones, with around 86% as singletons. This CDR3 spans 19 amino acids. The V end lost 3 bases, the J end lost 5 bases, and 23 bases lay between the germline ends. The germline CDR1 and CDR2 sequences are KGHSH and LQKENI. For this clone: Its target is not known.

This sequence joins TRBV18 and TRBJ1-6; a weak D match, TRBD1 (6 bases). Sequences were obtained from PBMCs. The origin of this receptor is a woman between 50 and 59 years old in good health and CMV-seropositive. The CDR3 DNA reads TGTGCCAGCTCACCTTGGGGGGGCGCCGGCCTTAACCATAATTCACCCCTCCACTTT. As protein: CASSPWGGAGLNHNSPLHF.